The clone carrying this TCR beta chain has only a few counts. As originally analysed: The authors estimated nucleated cell counts from reference gene primer amplification. Clones were sequenced by immunoSEQ multiplex PCR, and TCRdb holds only the in-frame ones, with some missing. V and J calls and clone size come straight from that table; D and trimming were deduced from the DNA. The table shows about 270,000 clones, with approximately 86% occurring only once. The Seattle patients, enrolled during active infection, were followed longitudinally. This CDR3 is built from 15 residues. Germline CDR1 reads SEHNR; CDR2 reads FQNEAQ (reference sequence). The ends were cut back, 5 bases at V and 1 base at J, with 14 bases in the middle. These data come from a study of blood T cell repertoires in COVID-19. About the research overall: Samples came from the United States, Italy and Spain, spanning acute and convalescent COVID-19. PBMCs, B-cell-depleted T cells, or T cells provided the cDNA or gDNA that made up the material.

The sequenced sample consisted of peripheral blood. The chain uses TRBV7-9 and TRBJ1-2; D perhaps matches TRBD1 (6 bases). This receptor was identified in a woman between 70 and 85 years old with COVID-19, enrolled during active disease. The CDR3 protein is CASSDGTYLNYGYTF. The DNA of the CDR3 is TGTGCCAGCAGCGACGGGACATATCTTAACTATGGCTACACCTTC. Together with reference TRBV7-9 and TRBJ1-2, the CDR3 gives the full variable domain: DTGVSQNPRHKITKRGQNVTFRCDPISEHNRLYWYRQTLGQGPEFLTYFQNEAQLEKSRLLSDRFSAERPKGSFSTLEIQRTEQGDSAMYLCASSDGTYLNYGYTFGSGTRLTVV.